The clone carrying this TCR beta chain appeared a single time. The donors, healthy adults who were HIV-negative, had experienced no recent acute infections or vaccinations. The sample belongs to a study of shared clonotypes between healthy human individuals. Assay used: immunoSEQ multiplex PCR; TCRdb lists only in-frame clones, some missing. The top ten clones hold 0.36% of a sample with about 2.4 million clones, approximately 93% of them seen once. CDR1 is MDHEN, CDR2 SYDVKM, per germline. Trimming shortened V by 8 bases and J by 2 bases, and 15 bases separated the two germline ends. The CDR3 runs to 14 residues.

The rearrangement links TRBV28 to TRBJ1-2; tentatively, D is TRBD1 (6 bases). This receptor was taken from a man younger than 30 in good health. Some clones in this sample may be carry-over from other donors' samples. Specimen: naive CD4+ T cells from PBMCs. Specified subset: CD45RA+ positively selected. Here the CDR3 reads CASVTGHLNYGYTF. The CDR3 DNA reads as TGTGCCAGCGTAACGGGACACCTGAACTATGGCTACACCTTC.